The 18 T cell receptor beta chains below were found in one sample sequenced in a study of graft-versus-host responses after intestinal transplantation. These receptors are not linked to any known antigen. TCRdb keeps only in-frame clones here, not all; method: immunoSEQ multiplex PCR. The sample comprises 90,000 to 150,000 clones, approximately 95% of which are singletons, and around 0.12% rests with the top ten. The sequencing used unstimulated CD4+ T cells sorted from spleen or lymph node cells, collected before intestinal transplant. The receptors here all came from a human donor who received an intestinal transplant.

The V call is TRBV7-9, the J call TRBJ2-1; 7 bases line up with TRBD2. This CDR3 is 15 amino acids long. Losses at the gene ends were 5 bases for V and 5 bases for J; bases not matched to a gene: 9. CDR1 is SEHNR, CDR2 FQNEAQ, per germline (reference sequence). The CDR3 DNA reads TGTGCCAGCAGCGCCAAGACTAGCTACGACAATGAGCAGTTCTTC. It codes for CASSAKTSYDNEQFF. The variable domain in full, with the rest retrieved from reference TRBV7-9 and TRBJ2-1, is DTGVSQNPRHKITKRGQNVTFRCDPISEHNRLYWYRQTLGQGPEFLTYFQNEAQLEKSRLLSDRFSAERPKGSFSTLEIQRTEQGDSAMYLCASSAKTSYDNEQFFGPGTRLTVL.

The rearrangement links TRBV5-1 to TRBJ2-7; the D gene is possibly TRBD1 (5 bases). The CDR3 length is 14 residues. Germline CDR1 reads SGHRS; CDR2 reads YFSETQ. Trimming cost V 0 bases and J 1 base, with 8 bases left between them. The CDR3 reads CASSLVAGSYEQYF. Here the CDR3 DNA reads TGCGCCAGCAGCTTGGTGGCAGGGTCCTACGAGCAGTACTTC.

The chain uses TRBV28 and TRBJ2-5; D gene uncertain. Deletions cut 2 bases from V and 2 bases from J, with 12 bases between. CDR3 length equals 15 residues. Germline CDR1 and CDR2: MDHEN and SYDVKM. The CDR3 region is CASSLQARLQETQYF. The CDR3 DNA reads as TGTGCCAGCAGTTTACAAGCAAGGCTTCAAGAGACCCAGTACTTC.

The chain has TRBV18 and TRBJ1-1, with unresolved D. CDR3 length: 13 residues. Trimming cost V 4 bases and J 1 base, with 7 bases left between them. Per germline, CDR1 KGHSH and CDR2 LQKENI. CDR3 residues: CASSLHENTEAFF. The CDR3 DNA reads TGTGCCAGCTCACTTCACGAGAACACTGAAGCTTTCTTT.

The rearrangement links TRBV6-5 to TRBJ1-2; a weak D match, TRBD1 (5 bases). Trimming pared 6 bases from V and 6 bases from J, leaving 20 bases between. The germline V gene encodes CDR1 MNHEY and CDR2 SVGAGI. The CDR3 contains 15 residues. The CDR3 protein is CASRGYDRPGDGYTF. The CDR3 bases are TGTGCCAGCAGGGGGTACGATCGGCCGGGGGATGGCTACACCTTC.

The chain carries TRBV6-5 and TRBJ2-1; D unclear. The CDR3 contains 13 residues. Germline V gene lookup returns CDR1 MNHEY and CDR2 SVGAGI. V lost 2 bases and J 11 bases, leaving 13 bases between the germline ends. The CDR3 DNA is TGTGCCAGCAGTTACCTCGAGACATCTAAGCAGTTCTTC. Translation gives CASSYLETSKQFF.

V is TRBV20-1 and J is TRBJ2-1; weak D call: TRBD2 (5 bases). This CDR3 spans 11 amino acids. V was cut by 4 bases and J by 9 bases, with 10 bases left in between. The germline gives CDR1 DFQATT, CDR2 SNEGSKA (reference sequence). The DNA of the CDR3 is TGCAGTGCTAACCCTCGGGGTGAGCAGTTCTTC. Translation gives CSANPRGEQFF.

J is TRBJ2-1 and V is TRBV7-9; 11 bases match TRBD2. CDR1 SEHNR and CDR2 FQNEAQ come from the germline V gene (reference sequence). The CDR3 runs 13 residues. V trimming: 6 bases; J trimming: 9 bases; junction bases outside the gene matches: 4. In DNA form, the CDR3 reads TGTGCCAGCAGTCGGACTAGCGGGTTTGAGCAGTTCTTC. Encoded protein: CASSRTSGFEQFF.

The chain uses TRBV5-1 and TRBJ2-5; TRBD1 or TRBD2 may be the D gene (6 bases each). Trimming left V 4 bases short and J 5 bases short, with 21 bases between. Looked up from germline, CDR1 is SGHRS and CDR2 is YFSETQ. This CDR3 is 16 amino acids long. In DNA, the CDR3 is TGCGCCAGCAGCCTTGGATTTAGGGGGGCGAGGGAGACCCAGTACTTC. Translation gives CASSLGFRGARETQYF.

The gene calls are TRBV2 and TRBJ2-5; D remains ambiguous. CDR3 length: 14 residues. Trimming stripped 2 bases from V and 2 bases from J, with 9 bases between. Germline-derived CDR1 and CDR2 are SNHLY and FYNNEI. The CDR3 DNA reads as TGTGCCAGCAGTGAAATAACATTACAAGAGACCCAGTACTTC. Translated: CASSEITLQETQYF.

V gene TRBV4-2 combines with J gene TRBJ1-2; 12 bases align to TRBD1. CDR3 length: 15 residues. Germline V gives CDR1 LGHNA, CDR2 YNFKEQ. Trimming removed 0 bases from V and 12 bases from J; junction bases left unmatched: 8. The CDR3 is CASSQDFGDRGHDTF. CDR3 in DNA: TGTGCCAGCAGCCAAGACTTCGGGGACAGGGGGCACGACACCTTC.

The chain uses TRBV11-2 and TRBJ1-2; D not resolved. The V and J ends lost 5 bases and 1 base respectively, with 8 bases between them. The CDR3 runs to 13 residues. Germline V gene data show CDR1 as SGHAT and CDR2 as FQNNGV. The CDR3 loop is CASSPPSNYGYTF. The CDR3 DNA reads TGTGCCAGCAGCCCCCCTAGTAACTATGGCTACACCTTC.

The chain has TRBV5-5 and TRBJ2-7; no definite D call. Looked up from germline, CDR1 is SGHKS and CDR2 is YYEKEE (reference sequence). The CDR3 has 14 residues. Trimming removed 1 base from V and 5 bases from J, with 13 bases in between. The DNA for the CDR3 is TGTGCCAGCAGCTTGTCAGGTCGGGCCCACGAGCAGTACTTC. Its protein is CASSLSGRAHEQYF.

CDR3 in amino acids: CSAPSGSSLFF. CDR3 DNA sequence: TGCAGTGCTCCTAGCGGGAGTAGTCTGTTCTTC. The genes are TRBV20-1 and TRBJ2-1, with 10 nucleotides matching TRBD2. The ends lost 5 bases at V and 15 bases at J; junction bases unmatched: 7. CDR1 is DFQATT and CDR2 is SNEGSKA in the germline V gene (reference sequence). The CDR3 is 11 amino acids.

The CDR3 protein is CASSLVGATGYTF. The CDR3 coding sequence is TGTGCCAGCAGCTTAGTTGGGGCTACGGGCTACACCTTC. The rearrangement uses TRBV11-3 and TRBJ1-2; possibly TRBD1 for D (5 bases). Trimming stripped 1 base from V and 8 bases from J, with 11 bases between. This CDR3 comprises 13 residues. The germline gives CDR1 SGHNT, CDR2 YENEEA.

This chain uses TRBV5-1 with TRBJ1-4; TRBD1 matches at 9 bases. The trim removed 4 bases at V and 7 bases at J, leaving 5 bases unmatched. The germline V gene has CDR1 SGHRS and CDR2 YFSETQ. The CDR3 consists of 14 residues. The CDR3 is CASSPGQGLEKLFF. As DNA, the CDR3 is TGCGCCAGCAGCCCGGGACAGGGACTTGAAAAACTGTTTTTT.

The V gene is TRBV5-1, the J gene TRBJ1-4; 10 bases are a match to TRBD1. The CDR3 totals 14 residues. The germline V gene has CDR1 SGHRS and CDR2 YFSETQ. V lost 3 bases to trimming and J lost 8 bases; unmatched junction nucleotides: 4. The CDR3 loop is CASSSGQGNEKLFF. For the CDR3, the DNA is TGCGCCAGCAGCTCGGGACAGGGGAACGAAAAACTGTTTTTT.

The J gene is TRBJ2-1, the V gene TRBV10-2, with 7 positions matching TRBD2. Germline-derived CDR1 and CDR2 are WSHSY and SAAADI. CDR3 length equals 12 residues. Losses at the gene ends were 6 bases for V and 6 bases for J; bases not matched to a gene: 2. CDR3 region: CASSSGINEQFF. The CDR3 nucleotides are TGCGCCAGCAGCAGCGGGATCAATGAGCAGTTCTTC.